Below are 6 T cell receptor beta chains sequenced from a single sample in a study of post-analysis software for immune sequencing data. Findings and caveats of the study: A few TRBV segments appeared more often in patients than in controls, and TRBV5-6, TRBV5-1 and TRBV20-1 were among these.

Every TCR beta cDNA library bore unique molecular identifiers. MiXCR, applied by TCRdb to the PCR reads, yields one record per CDR3 protein. This table holds about 680,000 distinct CDR3 sequences, 55% to 70% found once. These receptors have no known antigen. Source material: blood. The receptors were gathered from a girl aged 2 to 10 with multiple sclerosis.

J is TRBJ2-5 and V is TRBV20-1; the D gene could be TRBD1 or TRBD2 (6 bases each). V was clipped by 5 bases and J by 2 bases, with 15 bases between them. The germline V gene has CDR1 DFQATT and CDR2 SNEGSKA (reference sequence). This CDR3 contains 14 residues. As DNA, the CDR3 is TGCAGTGCTGAGATAGGGGGGCTGCAAGAGACCCAGTACTTC. Its protein is CSAEIGGLQETQYF.

This clonotype has a handful of counts. This chain joins TRBV6-1 and TRBJ2-1; 14 positions agree with TRBD2. The trim removed 5 bases at V and 8 bases at J, leaving 14 bases unmatched. There are 18 residues in the CDR3. Germline assignment: CDR1 MNHNS and CDR2 SASEGT. The CDR3 nucleotides read TGTGCCAGCAGTAGCCTAGTGGCCGGGACTAGCGGGAGCTATGAGCAGTTCTTC. Translation gives CASSSLVAGTSGSYEQFF.

This rearrangement joins TRBV15 to TRBJ2-6, with 9 bases fitting TRBD2. The length of the CDR3 is 16 residues. The V and J ends lost 3 bases and 0 bases, in that order; junction bases with no gene match: 0. In germline, CDR1 is LNHNV, CDR2 YYDKDF (reference sequence). This chain's CDR3 is CATSRTSGSGANVLTF. In DNA, the CDR3 is TGTGCCACCAGCAGGACTAGCGGCTCTGGGGCCAACGTCCTGACTTTC.

In its sample, this clonotype was seen once. This chain connects TRBV6-1 to TRBJ2-1, with D tentatively TRBD1 or TRBD2 (5 bases each). This CDR3 has 13 residues. Germline values: CDR1 MNHNS, CDR2 SASEGT. Trimming pared 3 bases from V and 10 bases from J, leaving 13 bases between. The CDR3 DNA is TGTGCCAGCAGTGATTTCGGGGCTTGGGAGCAGTTCTTC. Amino acids: CASSDFGAWEQFF.

This clonotype has more than one count but fewer than ten. The V call is TRBV12-3 or TRBV12-4, the J call TRBJ2-3, with TRBD2 matching over 7 bases. Unmatched junction bases numbered 7, after V lost 5 bases and J lost 2 bases. CDR3 length equals 15 residues. CDR3 in amino acids: CASSLIAGLTDTQYF. CDR3 sequence (DNA): TGTGCCAGCAGTCTTATAGCGGGCCTCACAGATACGCAGTATTTT.

Turning to this clonotype: Relative to the germline gene, one junction end is altered; a read error may explain this. The rearrangement links TRBV18 to TRBJ1-4; D remains unclear. This CDR3 is built from 11 residues. Germline V CDR1 and CDR2: KGHSH, LQKENI. CDR3 sequence reads: CASSPDEKRFF. The CDR3 DNA follows: TGTGCCAGCTCACCGGACGAAAAACGGTTTTTT.